This T cell receptor beta chain emerged from a study of long-term antiretroviral therapy in people with HIV. Details on this clone: Antigen unknown.

Version v3.0 of the immunoSEQ assay ran at survey level. The repertoire was sequenced with immunoSEQ multiplex PCR; TCRdb's copy has only in-frame clones and lacks some. Of 9,500 to 15,000 clones listed, 70% to 80% were seen once; the top ten hold about 14%. Each specimen consisted of roughly 1-10 million cryopreserved PBMC prior to extraction of DNA. The CDR3 extends over 15 amino acids. The V end was cut by 1 base, the J end by 5 bases, with 12 bases between. Germline V gives CDR1 SEHNR, CDR2 FQNEAQ (reference sequence). Study results and caveats: Increased diversity was seen after ART, yet it remained lower than in transplant donor controls.

The V gene is TRBV7-9, the J gene TRBJ2-1; weak D call: TRBD2 (6 bases). This TCR derives from a man aged 35 to 55 with HIV. Sequencing used unsorted PBMCs, obtained around 3.1 years before starting antiretroviral therapy. The CDR3 DNA reads as TGTGCCAGCAGCTTAGACGGGGGATGGAACAATGAGCAGTTCTTC. This gives the protein CASSLDGGWNNEQFF. The full variable domain, in which reference TRBV7-9 and TRBJ2-1 provide the parts outside the CDR3, is DTGVSQNPRHKITKRGQNVTFRCDPISEHNRLYWYRQTLGQGPEFLTYFQNEAQLEKSRLLSDRFSAERPKGSFSTLEIQRTEQGDSAMYLCASSLDGGWNNEQFFGPGTRLTVL.